This T cell receptor beta chain was sequenced in a study of control samples from healthy donors and cancer patients. The protocol was immunoSEQ multiplex PCR, while the TCRdb copy is restricted to in-frame clones and leaves out a portion. Altogether fewer than 15,000 clones are present, 60% to 80% being singletons, with the ten largest covering roughly 17%. The receptor comes from a female donor with lung cancer. Sequencing was performed on formalin-fixed, paraffin-embedded tissue.

CDR3 sequence reads: CASSLRSSGTDTQYF. In nucleotides, the CDR3 is TGTGCCAGCAGCTTAAGGTCTAGCGGCACAGATACGCAGTATTTT. The chain carries TRBV11-3 and TRBJ2-3, with a weak D call TRBD2 (6 bases). V lost 2 bases, J lost 1 base, and 10 bases lay in between. From germline, CDR1 is SGHNT and CDR2 YENEEA. The CDR3 has 15 amino acids.